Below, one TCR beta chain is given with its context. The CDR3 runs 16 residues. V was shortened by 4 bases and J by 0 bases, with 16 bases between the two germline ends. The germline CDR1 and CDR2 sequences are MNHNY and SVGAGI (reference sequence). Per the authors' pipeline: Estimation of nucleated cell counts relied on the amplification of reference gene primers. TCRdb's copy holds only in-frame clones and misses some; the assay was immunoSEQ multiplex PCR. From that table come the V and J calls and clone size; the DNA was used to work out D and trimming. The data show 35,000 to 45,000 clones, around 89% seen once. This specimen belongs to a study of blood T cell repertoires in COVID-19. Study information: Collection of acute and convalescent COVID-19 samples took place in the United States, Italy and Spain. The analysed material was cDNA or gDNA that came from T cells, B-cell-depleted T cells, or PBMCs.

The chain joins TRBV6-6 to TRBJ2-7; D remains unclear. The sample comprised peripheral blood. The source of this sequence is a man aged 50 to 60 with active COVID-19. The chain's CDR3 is CASSSTITSSSYEQYF. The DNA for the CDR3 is TGTGCCAGCAGTTCGACAATCACCTCCAGCTCCTACGAGCAGTACTTC.